The clone carrying this TCR beta chain has just a few counts. This record comes from a study of low-dose radiotherapy and immunotherapy resistance in tumors. Background on the study: Intravenous administration to patients comprised nivolumab at 240 mg every two weeks and ipilimumab at 1 mg/kg every six weeks. Treatment included intravenous cyclophosphamide dosed at 200 mg/m2 every two weeks, one day before radiation and immunotherapy.

Both TCRalpha and TCRbeta chains were reverse transcribed with V-gene-specific primers. Using a constant-region primer together with a V-primer adapter, TCRs were subjected to around 20 PCR cycles of amplification. One entry per CDR3 protein results from TCRdb running MiXCR on the reads. Here the sample spans roughly 19,000 distinct CDR3 sequences, less than 85% being singletons. Tumors of eligible patients were advanced, solid and lacking tumor-infiltrating lymphocytes. The V end was cut by 5 bases, the J end by 8 bases, with 16 bases between. Per germline, CDR1 MDHEN and CDR2 SYDVKM. The CDR3 is made up of 15 amino acids.

This sequence originates from a human donor with advanced metastatic prostate, ovarian, gallbladder or colorectal cancer (not recorded which). This table probably holds off-target reads from a library built for another chain. This chain links TRBV28 with TRBJ1-6; D is uncertain. The CDR3 DNA reads TGTGCCAGCAGTCCTGGGTCCTTTGGGTATTCACCCCTCCACTTT. This translates into CASSPGSFGYSPLHF.